The rows below give T cell receptor beta chains drawn from one sample of a study of shared clonotypes between healthy human individuals. Measured with immunoSEQ multiplex PCR; TCRdb has only the in-frame clones, and not every one. The sample shows more than 2 million clones, 85% to 95% of them seen only once. The sequencing input was naive CD4+ T cells sorted from blood. The receptors come from a man between 18 and 35 years old in good health. The CDR3 runs from the conserved cysteine through the conserved F or W. Fields, in order: J gene, V gene, D gene, clone size, CDR3 protein, CDR3 DNA. The D gene is left open where the match is weak. Expanded clones are given a class, and other clones once, few, many or no size at all.

TRBJ2-3 TRBV7-9 . once CASSHRGRDGSDTQYF TGTGCCAGCAGCCACCGGGGCAGGGATGGGTCAGATACGCAGTATTTT
TRBJ2-7 TRBV5-8 . . CASSFRAGSEQYF TGTGCCAGCAGCTTCAGGGCTGGATCCGAGCAGTACTTC
TRBJ2-7 TRBV10-1 TRBD2 . CASSEIGEAGNYEQYF TGCGCCAGCAGTGAGATAGGAGAAGCGGGAAACTACGAGCAGTACTTC
TRBJ1-4 TRBV30 TRBD1 . CAWSRQGAEKLFF TGTGCCTGGAGTCGACAGGGGGCGGAAAAACTGTTTTTT
TRBJ2-4 TRBV20-1 . . CSASKLSQGHF TGCAGTGCTAGCAAACTCAGCCAAGGGCACTTC
TRBJ2-5 TRBV27 . . CASSRILAGETQYF TGTGCCAGCAGTCGCATCTTGGCTGGGGAGACCCAGTACTTC
TRBJ1-5 TRBV7-2 . . CASSFTGLNNQPQHF TGTGCCAGCAGCTTCACAGGCCTTAACAATCAGCCCCAGCATTTT
TRBJ1-2 TRBV4-2 TRBD1 once CASSQEGGTGEWSGYTF TGTGCCAGCAGCCAAGAAGGTGGGACAGGGGAATGGAGTGGCTACACCTTC
TRBJ2-1 TRBV7-9 TRBD2 . CASSPRGTSGEDEQFF TGTGCCAGCAGCCCTAGAGGGACTAGCGGGGAGGATGAGCAGTTCTTC
TRBJ1-4 TRBV19 TRBD1 . CASSSGTGSSGEKLFF TGTGCCAGTAGTTCGGGGACAGGGTCGTCTGGAGAAAAACTGTTTTTT
TRBJ2-2 TRBV30 TRBD1 . CASSPYPGGGTGELFF TGTGCCTCCAGCCCCTATCCAGGGGGTGGCACCGGGGAGCTGTTTTTT
TRBJ2-1 TRBV5-4 TRBD2 . CASSLPSGGYNEQFF TGTGCCAGCAGCTTGCCCAGCGGGGGCTACAATGAGCAGTTCTTC
TRBJ1-2 TRBV19 . . CASSFGGKQTATNYGYTF TGTGCCAGTAGTTTTGGAGGGAAACAGACAGCTACTAACTATGGCTACACCTTC
TRBJ2-3 TRBV11-2 TRBD1 . CASSSDYGQGADTQYF TGTGCCAGCAGCTCGGACTATGGACAGGGGGCAGATACGCAGTATTTT
TRBJ2-3 TRBV7-2 TRBD1 once CASSLVGQGRDTQYF TGTGCCAGCAGCTTAGTGGGACAGGGACGAGATACGCAGTATTTT
TRBJ2-7 TRBV15 TRBD1 . CATSSGQGAGSYEQYF TGTGCCACCAGCAGCGGACAGGGGGCGGGCTCCTACGAGCAGTACTTC
TRBJ1-1 TRBV27 TRBD1 once CASSGTGEKAFF TGTGCCAGCAGTGGAACAGGGGAGAAAGCTTTCTTT
TRBJ2-7 TRBV5-1 TRBD2 . CASSLKTSGGPSYEQYF TGCGCCAGCAGCCTGAAGACTAGCGGGGGGCCCTCCTACGAGCAGTACTTC
TRBJ1-4 TRBV30 . . CAGATNEKLFF TGTGCTGGGGCAACTAATGAAAAACTGTTTTTT
TRBJ1-4 TRBV28 . . CASSLFRGAANEKLFF TGTGCCAGCAGTTTATTTAGGGGCGCAGCGAACGAAAAACTGTTTTTT
TRBJ1-5 TRBV11-2 TRBD1 . CASSARTGLGNQPQHF TGTGCCAGCAGCGCTAGGACAGGCCTTGGCAATCAGCCCCAGCATTTT
TRBJ2-7 TRBV10-3 . . CAISDGTGRYEQYF TGTGCCATCAGTGACGGTACAGGGAGGTACGAGCAGTACTTC
TRBJ1-4 TRBV27 TRBD1 . CASSFIGTANEKLFF TGTGCCAGCAGTTTCATCGGGACAGCTAATGAAAAACTGTTTTTT
TRBJ1-1 TRBV6-4 . once CASRSNNAEAFF TGTGCCAGCAGGAGTAATAATGCTGAAGCTTTCTTT
TRBJ2-3 TRBV10-3 . . CAISARGGDSRTDTQYF TGTGCCATCAGCGCCAGGGGCGGGGACTCCCGCACAGATACGCAGTATTTT
TRBJ1-5 TRBV27 TRBD1 . CASSSRRGSYQPQHF TGTGCCAGCAGTTCCCGCAGGGGGTCTTATCAGCCCCAGCATTTT
TRBJ2-2 TRBV5-1 TRBD2 few CASSLDGLAGGRATGELFF TGCGCCAGCAGCTTGGACGGACTAGCGGGAGGACGGGCGACCGGGGAGCTGTTTTTT
TRBJ2-7 TRBV18 . . CASSPTDISIHYEQYF TGTGCCAGCTCACCCACGGACATCTCGATCCACTACGAGCAGTACTTC
TRBJ2-2 TRBV30 . . CAWSVGTKVSNTGELFF TGTGCCTGGAGTGTGGGCACGAAGGTCTCGAACACCGGGGAGCTGTTTTTT
TRBJ2-1 TRBV29-1 . . CSVLQQSSYNEQFF TGCAGCGTCCTACAGCAAAGCTCCTACAATGAGCAGTTCTTC
TRBJ1-1 TRBV7-8 . . CASSEQGGTEAFF TGTGCCAGCAGCGAACAGGGTGGCACTGAAGCTTTCTTT
TRBJ2-7 TRBV5-4 TRBD1 . CASSSTGEASYEQYF TGTGCCAGCAGCTCGACAGGGGAGGCCTCCTACGAGCAGTACTTC
TRBJ2-1 TRBV10-1 TRBD2 . CASSESLAVYNEQFF TGCGCCAGCAGTGAGTCACTAGCGGTGTACAATGAGCAGTTCTTC
TRBJ2-4 TRBV4-3 . . CASSHQIIREGENIQYF TGCGCCAGCAGCCACCAAATCATCCGCGAGGGGGAAAACATTCAGTACTTC
TRBJ1-5 TRBV7-2 . . CASSLGRSNQPQHF TGTGCCAGCAGCTTGGGACGTAGCAATCAGCCCCAGCATTTT
TRBJ1-2 TRBV7-2 . . CASSSGGSGGGYTF TGTGCCAGCAGCTCTGGTGGGTCAGGTGGTGGCTACACCTTC
TRBJ2-3 TRBV5-1 . . CASSLAVGGPDTQYF TGCGCCAGCAGCTTGGCGGTTGGCGGCCCAGATACGCAGTATTTT
TRBJ2-1 TRBV30 . . CAWSHRDFNSWGQFF TGTGCCTGGAGTCACCGGGACTTTAACTCTTGGGGGCAGTTCTTC
TRBJ1-2 TRBV6-5 TRBD1 . CASFQGANYGYTF TGTGCCAGCTTCCAGGGGGCTAACTATGGCTACACCTTC
TRBJ2-3 TRBV6-7 . . CASSRSQGMRATDTQYF TGTGCCAGCAGTAGAAGTCAGGGAATGAGGGCCACAGATACGCAGTATTTT
TRBJ2-7 TRBV2 . . CASSLVLEQYF TGTGCCAGCAGCCTTGTCCTCGAGCAGTACTTC
TRBJ1-1 TRBV7-9 TRBD1 . CASSLAGGVTEAFF TGTGCCAGCAGCTTGGCAGGGGGAGTTACTGAAGCTTTCTTT
TRBJ2-5 TRBV5-1 TRBD2 . CASRLAGAPEETQYF TGCGCCAGCAGACTAGCGGGTGCTCCTGAAGAGACCCAGTACTTC
TRBJ2-3 TRBV2 TRBD2 . CASSEEGLAAQTSTDTQYF TGTGCCAGCAGTGAAGAGGGACTAGCGGCCCAAACTAGCACAGATACGCAGTATTTT
TRBJ2-1 TRBV10-3 . . CATETDNEQFF TGTGCCACCGAGACAGACAATGAGCAGTTCTTC
TRBJ1-5 TRBV21-1 . . CASSKATGWGDQPQHF TGTGCCAGCAGCAAGGCGACAGGGTGGGGCGATCAGCCCCAGCATTTT